A selection of T cell receptor beta chains follows, all from one sample in a study of blood T cell repertoires in COVID-19. Produced via immunoSEQ multiplex PCR; TCRdb's table is partial and in-frame only. The repertoire holds 95,000 to 150,000 clones, with almost 80% as singletons. Material: peripheral blood. The receptors here all came from a human donor in a cohort sampled during active COVID-19. Each CDR3 is given with its conserved first and last residue. Each record gives: J gene, clone size, V gene, D gene, CDR3 length, CDR3 DNA, CDR3 protein. A D gene is named only where the DNA matches it firmly. Size is stated for part of the rows, as once, few or many counts, or as a class when the clone is expanded.

j_gene: TRBJ1-1
abundance: -
v_gene: TRBV18
d_gene: TRBD1
len: 17
CDR3nt: TGTGCCAGCTCACCTCTACAACCCGGGACAGTTAACACTGAAGCTTTCTTT
CDR3aa: CASSPLQPGTVNTEAFF

j_gene: TRBJ2-5
abundance: -
v_gene: TRBV30
d_gene: TRBD2
len: 13
CDR3nt: TGTGCCTGGAGTGGACTAGCAGAAGAGACCCAGTACTTC
CDR3aa: CAWSGLAEETQYF

j_gene: TRBJ1-5
abundance: -
v_gene: TRBV28
d_gene: -
len: 14
CDR3nt: TGTGCCAGCAGTCCGGGACATCCCAATCAGCCCCAGCATTTT
CDR3aa: CASSPGHPNQPQHF

j_gene: TRBJ1-6
abundance: -
v_gene: TRBV9
d_gene: -
len: 15
CDR3nt: TGTGCCAGCAGCCCCCGGTCGCAAAGCGGGCCACCCCTCCACTTT
CDR3aa: CASSPRSQSGPPLHF

j_gene: TRBJ1-2
abundance: few
v_gene: TRBV3-1/TRBV3-2
d_gene: -
len: 11
CDR3nt: TGTGCCAGCAGCCACGTTAATGGCTACACCTTC
CDR3aa: CASSHVNGYTF

j_gene: TRBJ2-1
abundance: -
v_gene: TRBV4-2
d_gene: -
len: 15
CDR3nt: TGTGCCAGCAGCCAATCGCGGAGCTCCTACAATGAGCAGTTCTTC
CDR3aa: CASSQSRSSYNEQFF

j_gene: TRBJ1-6
abundance: -
v_gene: TRBV18
d_gene: -
len: 16
CDR3nt: TGTGCCAGCTCACCGTATAGCGGGGAAAATAATTCACCCCTCCACTTT
CDR3aa: CASSPYSGENNSPLHF

j_gene: TRBJ2-1
abundance: -
v_gene: TRBV11-3
d_gene: TRBD2
len: 16
CDR3nt: TGTGCCAGCAGCTTAGGCAGCGGGAGCACCTACAATGAGCAGTTCTTC
CDR3aa: CASSLGSGSTYNEQFF

j_gene: TRBJ1-2
abundance: -
v_gene: TRBV2
d_gene: TRBD1
len: 14
CDR3nt: TGTGCCAGCAGTCCCACAGGGGGAGGATATGGCTACACCTTC
CDR3aa: CASSPTGGGYGYTF

j_gene: TRBJ1-3
abundance: -
v_gene: TRBV19
d_gene: -
len: 15
CDR3nt: TGTGCCAGTATGGACTTCCTACTCTCTGGAAACACCATATATTTT
CDR3aa: CASMDFLLSGNTIYF

j_gene: TRBJ2-1
abundance: -
v_gene: TRBV20-1
d_gene: -
len: 10
CDR3nt: TGCAGTGCTGCTTCCGTTGGCCAGTTCTTC
CDR3aa: CSAASVGQFF

j_gene: TRBJ2-1
abundance: -
v_gene: TRBV6-2/TRBV6-3
d_gene: -
len: 14
CDR3nt: TGTGCCAGCAGTCAGGGTAGAGGGGACTTCAAGCAGTTCTTC
CDR3aa: CASSQGRGDFKQFF

j_gene: TRBJ1-2
abundance: -
v_gene: TRBV5-4
d_gene: TRBD1
len: 13
CDR3nt: TGTGCCAGCAGCGGGGACAGGGACTATGGCTACACCTTC
CDR3aa: CASSGDRDYGYTF

j_gene: TRBJ2-2
abundance: -
v_gene: TRBV5-4
d_gene: TRBD2
len: 16
CDR3nt: TGTGCCAGCAGCTTGAATGCGGGAGGGCCTACCGGGGAGCTGTTTTTT
CDR3aa: CASSLNAGGPTGELFF

j_gene: TRBJ2-7
abundance: -
v_gene: TRBV27
d_gene: TRBD1
len: 15
CDR3nt: TGTGCCAGCAGACTTCACGACAGGGGTTCCTACGAGCAGTACTTC
CDR3aa: CASRLHDRGSYEQYF

j_gene: TRBJ2-1
abundance: -
v_gene: TRBV14
d_gene: TRBD2
len: 19
CDR3nt: TGTGCCAGCAGCCGAATACGGCGGACTAGCGGGGGACGATACAATGAGCAGTTCTTC
CDR3aa: CASSRIRRTSGGRYNEQFF

j_gene: TRBJ2-1
abundance: -
v_gene: TRBV19
d_gene: TRBD1
len: 16
CDR3nt: TGTGCCAGTAGTATCAGAGAGGGACAGGGGTCGGTTGAGCAGTTCTTC
CDR3aa: CASSIREGQGSVEQFF

j_gene: TRBJ2-2
abundance: -
v_gene: TRBV5-4
d_gene: TRBD1
len: 15
CDR3nt: TGTGCCAGCAGCGCCCGGGACAGGGGCACCGGGGAGCTGTTTTTT
CDR3aa: CASSARDRGTGELFF

j_gene: TRBJ2-7
abundance: -
v_gene: TRBV7-8
d_gene: -
len: 12
CDR3nt: TGTGCCAGCAGCTTCTTGTCGGCGGGTTTGCACTTC
CDR3aa: CASSFLSAGLHF

j_gene: TRBJ2-7
abundance: -
v_gene: TRBV6-2/TRBV6-3
d_gene: -
len: 11
CDR3nt: TGTGCCAGCAGTCGAGGTTACGAGCAGTACTTC
CDR3aa: CASSRGYEQYF

j_gene: TRBJ2-1
abundance: -
v_gene: TRBV7-9
d_gene: -
len: 18
CDR3nt: TGTGCCAGCAGCCTCGGTACTCTTGGGGGGGCCCTAAAGGGTGAGCAGTTCTTC
CDR3aa: CASSLGTLGGALKGEQFF

j_gene: TRBJ2-7
abundance: -
v_gene: TRBV28
d_gene: -
len: 11
CDR3nt: TGTGCCAGCAACAACCCTTACGAGCAGTACTTC
CDR3aa: CASNNPYEQYF